Below, 21 T cell receptor beta chains from the same sample are listed, as sequenced in a study of CD8 T cells in ankylosing spondylitis. TCRdb independently ran MiXCR on the 5' RACE reads; one entry per CDR3 protein. The table has 150,000 to 200,000 distinct CDR3 sequences, under 14% seen once; the top ten hold approximately 32%. Sequencing was carried out using blood, either unsorted or a sorted T cell fraction (not recorded which). Receptors originate from a male donor with ankylosing spondylitis or in good health (not recorded which).

This clonotype was detected ten times or more. The gene calls are TRBV6-1 and TRBJ1-1; D is unclear. Germline CDR1 is MNHNS and CDR2 is SASEGT. V was clipped by 8 bases and J by 1 base, with 14 bases between them. The CDR3 length is 14 residues. The CDR3 DNA is TGTGCCAGCCATCCGAGCGGGTCGAACACTGAAGCTTTCTTT. It encodes CASHPSGSNTEAFF.

This clonotype was picked up a small number of times. CDR3 nucleotides: TGTGCCAGCAGTGACGGGACAGGGGGCGCAGATACGCAGTATTTT. Its translation is CASSDGTGGADTQYF. The chain couples TRBV6-1 to TRBJ2-3; 12 bases align to TRBD1. The length of the CDR3 is 15 residues. CDR1 is MNHNS, CDR2 SASEGT, per germline. V shed 3 bases, J shed 4 bases, and the junction held 2 bases outside the gene matches.

In its sample, this clonotype was seen many times. This rearrangement joins TRBV5-1 to TRBJ2-1, with TRBD2 matching 9 bases. The CDR3 runs to 17 residues. Losses at the gene ends were 5 bases for V and 0 bases for J; bases not matched to a gene: 9. Germline V gene sequence: CDR1 SGHRS, CDR2 YFSETQ. The CDR3 loop reads CASRGAGGPSSYNEQFF. In DNA form, the CDR3 reads TGCGCCAGCAGAGGAGCGGGAGGCCCCAGCTCCTACAATGAGCAGTTCTTC.

This clonotype showed up just a few times. This rearrangement joins TRBV19 to TRBJ2-2, with D perhaps assigned TRBD1 or TRBD2 (5 bases each). The germline V gene has CDR1 LNHDA and CDR2 SQIVND (reference sequence). CDR3 length: 15 amino acids. V lost 5 bases and J lost 6, with 16 bases in between. CDR3 sequence reads: CASSVSSGSAGELFF. The CDR3 DNA reads TGTGCCAGTAGTGTATCCTCAGGGAGCGCCGGGGAGCTGTTTTTT.

In its sample, this clonotype was seen many times. This chain uses TRBV3-1 with TRBJ1-5; TRBD1 might be the D (5 bases). In germline, CDR1 is LGHDT, CDR2 YNNKEL (reference sequence). The CDR3 is 12 residues long. V lost 5 bases to trimming and J lost 9 bases, with 11 bases between them. The CDR3 DNA follows: TGTGCCAGCAGCGTCGACAGCGGGCCCCAGCATTTT. Amino acids: CASSVDSGPQHF.

V usage is TRBV7-2 and J usage is TRBJ1-5, with D unresolved. This CDR3 has 16 residues. Germline V gene lookup returns CDR1 SGHTA and CDR2 FQGNSA. The V end lost 1 base, the J end lost 1 base, and 11 bases lay between the germline ends. The CDR3 is CASSLDAGSSNQPQHF. CDR3 in DNA: TGTGCCAGCAGCTTAGATGCAGGATCAAGCAATCAGCCCCAGCATTTT. Filled out from reference TRBV7-2 and TRBJ1-5, the complete variable domain reads GAGVSQSPSNKVTEKGKDVELRCDPISGHTALYWYRQSLGQGLEFLIYFQGNSAPDKSGLPSDRFSAERTGGSVSTLTIQRTQQEDSAVYLCASSLDAGSSNQPQHFGDGTRLSIL.

At least ten counts were recorded for this clonotype. The chain couples TRBV20-1 to TRBJ1-6; 8 bases agree with TRBD1. Germline V gene sequence: CDR1 DFQATT, CDR2 SNEGSKA (reference sequence). Trimming removed 3 bases from V and 5 bases from J; junction bases left unmatched: 6. The CDR3 loop spans 15 amino acids. DNA for the CDR3: TGCAGTGCTAGGGGCCAGGGGGCCGATAATTCACCCCTCCACTTT. The encoded protein is CSARGQGADNSPLHF.

In its sample, this clonotype was seen many times. The chain couples TRBV4-2 to TRBJ1-4; D unresolved. V dropped 0 bases and J dropped 0 bases, with 14 bases sitting between them. This CDR3 has 18 amino acids. Germline V gives CDR1 LGHNA, CDR2 YNFKEQ. The CDR3 DNA sequence: TGTGCCAGCAGCCAAGAAATCCCGGATGAAGCAACTAATGAAAAACTGTTTTTT. Translating gives CASSQEIPDEATNEKLFF.

The rearrangement links TRBV7-7 to TRBJ2-2, with TRBD1 identical over 7 bases. This CDR3 is built from 16 residues. V shed 4 bases and J 0 bases; nucleotides not matched to a gene: 5. Germline V gives CDR1 SSHAT, CDR2 FNYEAQ (reference sequence). The CDR3: CASSSQGSANTGELFF. The CDR3 bases are TGTGCCAGCAGCTCACAGGGGAGCGCGAACACCGGGGAGCTGTTTTTT.

V is TRBV11-2 and J is TRBJ1-2, with D possibly matching TRBD1 (5 bases). This CDR3 contains 13 residues. Trimming cost V 5 bases and J 8 bases, with 15 bases left between them. Germline CDR1 is SGHAT and CDR2 is FQNNGV. CDR3 sequence: CASSRDGSSGYTF. The CDR3 DNA follows: TGTGCCAGCAGCCGGGACGGGTCATCAGGCTACACCTTC.

There are many counts of this clonotype. This sequence joins TRBV25-1 and TRBJ2-5, with 7 bases matching TRBD1. This CDR3 comprises 15 residues. Trimming removed 3 bases from V and 11 bases from J; junction bases left unmatched: 15. Germline assignment: CDR1 MGHDK and CDR2 SYGVNS. CDR3 protein: CASSESGQRNRQQYF. The DNA for the CDR3 is TGTGCCAGCAGTGAGTCGGGACAGCGAAACCGGCAACAGTACTTC.

This clonotype was seen repeatedly, ten times or more. The chain carries TRBV6-4 and TRBJ2-1, with TRBD2 as a possible D gene (5 bases). Germline V gene lookup returns CDR1 MRHNA and CDR2 SNTAGT. Trimming took off 6 bases at V and 1 base at J, with 22 bases between the two ends. The CDR3 is made up of 18 amino acids. DNA for the CDR3: TGTGCCAGCAGCCCCAACCCCCCCCTTCGGGGTTCCTACAATGAGCAGTTCTTC. Its protein is CASSPNPPLRGSYNEQFF.

The chain uses TRBV6-1 and TRBJ2-7; D is perhaps TRBD1 (5 bases). Per germline, CDR1 MNHNS and CDR2 SASEGT. The CDR3 consists of 15 residues. Deletions cut 6 bases from V and 2 bases from J, with 17 bases between. CDR3 nucleotides: TGTGCCAGCAGCGCAGGGCAAGGAGTAGCCTACGAGCAGTACTTC. It is translated as CASSAGQGVAYEQYF.

This clonotype appeared many times. The chain carries TRBV5-1 and TRBJ2-1; 8 bases match TRBD2. The CDR3 totals 18 residues. Germline V gene sequence: CDR1 SGHRS, CDR2 YFSETQ. V shed 4 bases and J 8 bases; nucleotides not matched to a gene: 20. In DNA, the CDR3 is TGCGCCAGCAGCGCGGGGGGTTTGGGCGGGAGAAGACTGGATGAGCAGTTCTTC. Protein product: CASSAGGLGGRRLDEQFF.

The rearrangement joins TRBV18 to TRBJ1-2; 9 positions agree with TRBD1. V trimming: 1 base; J trimming: 4 bases; junction bases outside the gene matches: 7. This CDR3 has 16 residues. Germline V gene data show CDR1 as KGHSH and CDR2 as LQKENI. CDR3 DNA: TGTGCCAGCTCACCACGGGGACAGGGCTCGGGCTATGGCTACACCTTC. This encodes CASSPRGQGSGYGYTF.

This chain uses TRBV5-6 with TRBJ2-7; D not resolved. V dropped 0 bases and J dropped 6 bases, with 13 bases sitting between them. The germline gives CDR1 SGHDT, CDR2 YYEEEE. The CDR3 consists of 14 residues. This chain's CDR3 is CASSLGNLVGEQYF. In nucleotides, the CDR3 is TGTGCCAGCAGCTTGGGAAACCTGGTCGGCGAGCAGTACTTC.

This clonotype was counted ten times or more. The DNA of the CDR3 is TGCGCCAGCAGCGCGGGACAGGGAGAGGTCGGGGAGCTGTTTTTT. Residues: CASSAGQGEVGELFF. This chain joins TRBV4-3 and TRBJ2-2; 9 nucleotides align to TRBD1. V lost 5 bases and J lost 7; bases outside the gene matches: 8. Looked up from germline, CDR1 is LGHNA and CDR2 is YSLEER. The CDR3 has 15 residues.

The chain employs TRBV20-1 and TRBJ2-5; TRBD1 matches 7 bases. From germline, CDR1 is DFQATT and CDR2 SNEGSKA (reference sequence). With 4 bases clipped from V and 1 base from J, the junction kept 6 bases outside the gene matches. The CDR3 consists of 14 residues. The CDR3 bases are TGCAGTGCTATCCCGGGACAGACCCAAGAGACCCAGTACTTC. Its translation: CSAIPGQTQETQYF.

This clonotype was seen many times. CDR3 sequence: CSAPTWTPSTDTQYF. DNA for the CDR3: TGCAGTGCTCCCACGTGGACACCTAGCACAGATACGCAGTATTTT. This sequence joins TRBV20-1 and TRBJ2-3; D possibly corresponds to TRBD1 (5 bases). The germline gives CDR1 DFQATT, CDR2 SNEGSKA (reference sequence). Trimming left V 5 bases short and J 0 bases short, with 15 bases between. The CDR3 consists of 15 residues.

This clonotype came up many times. The CDR3 DNA reads as TGCAGTGCTAGCTCGGGACAACCTCCTAAGGCCCAGTACTTC. Translated: CSASSGQPPKAQYF. The chain combines TRBV20-1 with TRBJ2-5; possible D gene TRBD1, 6 bases. CDR3 length equals 14 residues. V was trimmed by 3 bases and J by 9 bases, leaving 20 bases between them. The germline CDR1 and CDR2 sequences are DFQATT and SNEGSKA (reference sequence).

About this clonotype itself: This may arise from a read error, as a much more abundant clone is one base away. This rearrangement joins TRBV5-8 to TRBJ1-1, with D unresolved. Between the trimmed V and J ends, which lost 1 base and 7 bases, there was a span of 14 bases. The CDR3 totals 14 residues. CDR1 is SGHTS and CDR2 is YDEGEE in the germline V gene. Written as DNA, the CDR3 is TGTGCCAGCAGCTTGAATGCGCAGAGAGTTGAAGCTTTCTTT. Translating it yields CASSLNAQRVEAFF.